Listed below are T cell receptor beta chains from one sample, sequenced in a study of Ad26.COV2.S vaccination and SARS-CoV-2 variants. The table came from immunoSEQ multiplex PCR; TCRdb's copy has only in-frame clones and leaves some out. The sample gives 350,000 to 400,000 clones, approximately 89% of which show up once; 1.5% to 2% is in the top ten. The sample consisted of peripheral blood, taken in a trial of Ad26.COV2.S vaccine versus placebo. The source of these receptors is a person between 18 and 65 years old who received the Ad26.COV2.S COVID-19 vaccine or a placebo. The CDR3 runs from the conserved cysteine through the conserved F or W. Fields, in order: V gene, J gene, clone size, D gene, CDR3 protein, CDR3 DNA. A D gene is named only where the DNA matches it firmly. Rows give clone size only sometimes, using once, few, many, or a class for an expanded clone.

TRBV7-9	TRBJ1-6	NA	NA	CASSLGRRYNSPLHF	TGTGCCAGCAGCTTAGGGAGACGGTATAATTCACCCCTCCACTTT
TRBV7-6	TRBJ2-3	NA	TRBD2	CASSPPRGAGATDTQYF	TGTGCCAGCAGCCCTCCGCGGGGAGCGGGAGCCACAGATACGCAGTATTTT
TRBV28	TRBJ1-2	NA	NA	CASSFGQNYGYTF	TGTGCCAGCAGTTTCGGACAAAACTATGGCTACACCTTC
TRBV28	TRBJ1-1	NA	NA	CASSFPRKVNTEAFF	TGTGCCAGCAGTTTCCCCAGGAAGGTGAACACTGAAGCTTTCTTT
TRBV27	TRBJ2-2	NA	TRBD2	CASRGLAGGTGELFF	TGTGCCAGCAGGGGACTAGCGGGAGGGACCGGGGAGCTGTTTTTT
TRBV5-1	TRBJ2-4	NA	NA	CASSLRDNIQYF	TGCGCCAGCAGCTTGCGGGACAACATTCAGTACTTC
TRBV12-3/TRBV12-4	TRBJ2-1	NA	NA	CASSLLRNEQFF	TGTGCCAGCAGTTTACTGAGAAATGAGCAGTTCTTC
TRBV7-3	TRBJ2-1	NA	TRBD1	CASSLIGGAGNEQFF	TGTGCCAGCAGCTTAATAGGGGGCGCCGGCAATGAGCAGTTCTTC
TRBV4-1	TRBJ1-4	once	TRBD1	CASSQERMDRGEKLFF	TGCGCCAGCAGCCAAGAAAGGATGGACAGGGGGGAAAAACTGTTTTTT
TRBV28	TRBJ2-4	NA	NA	CASSFPRQGGDKNIQYF	TGTGCCAGCAGTTTCCCTCGACAGGGAGGGGACAAAAACATTCAGTACTTC
TRBV28	TRBJ2-7	NA	NA	CASSSGAVQYF	TGTGCCAGCAGTTCAGGGGCGGTGCAGTACTTC
TRBV5-8	TRBJ1-3	NA	NA	CASSRDLSGNTIYF	TGTGCCAGCAGCCGAGACCTCTCTGGAAACACCATATATTTT
TRBV29-1	TRBJ2-2	NA	TRBD2	CSVGAGGSTGELFF	TGCAGCGTTGGAGCGGGAGGGAGCACCGGGGAGCTGTTTTTT